Below, 4 T cell receptor beta chains from the same sample are listed, as sequenced in a study of T cell repertoires in cytomegalovirus infection. TCRdb used MiXCR to reprocess the reads, holding one entry per CDR3 protein. The sample includes 290,000 or so distinct CDR3 sequences, around 25% seen only once; the top ten take roughly 14%. The sample taken for sequencing was PBMCs. These receptor sequences come from a human donor in good health (CMV status not recorded). Some clones in this sample may be carry-over from other donors' samples.

This clonotype was observed a handful of times. The V and J genes are TRBV14 and TRBJ2-5; a possible D gene is TRBD1 (6 bases). Between the trimmed V and J ends, which lost 4 bases and 6 bases, there was a span of 18 bases. CDR1 and CDR2 (germline): SGHDN, FVKESK. The CDR3 extends over 15 amino acids. CDR3: CASSPRQQGRQTQYF. CDR3 in DNA: TGTGCCAGCAGCCCCCGCCAACAGGGTCGGCAGACCCAGTACTTC.

Only a few counts were recorded for this clonotype. This sequence joins TRBV11-2 and TRBJ2-1; possibly TRBD2 for D (6 bases). The CDR3 has 15 amino acids. V dropped 5 bases and J dropped 3 bases, with 14 bases sitting between them. CDR1 and CDR2 (germline): SGHAT, FQNNGV. Here the CDR3 reads CASSLGLGGYNEQFF. The CDR3 bases are TGTGCCAGCAGCCTCGGACTGGGGGGCTACAATGAGCAGTTCTTC. Drawing the rest from reference TRBV11-2 and TRBJ2-1, the complete variable domain is EAGVAQSPRYKIIEKRQSVAFWCNPISGHATLYWYQQILGQGPKLLIQFQNNGVVDDSQLPKDRFSAERLKGVDSTLKIQPAKLEDSAVYLCASSLGLGGYNEQFFGPGTRLTVL.

V usage is TRBV11-2 and J usage is TRBJ2-2, with D uncertain. The CDR3 length is 13 residues. The germline V gene encodes CDR1 SGHAT and CDR2 FQNNGV. V was pared by 5 bases and J by 6 bases, with 10 bases between. The CDR3, as DNA: TGTGCCAGCAGCCCCAGAGTAGCCGGGGAGCTGTTTTTT. This encodes CASSPRVAGELFF.

CDR3 DNA: TGTGCCAGCAGTTTTTTTCGAAACACCGGGGAGCTGTTTTTT. Protein: CASSFFRNTGELFF. The chain carries TRBV28 and TRBJ2-2; the D is unclear. Trimming removed 3 bases from V and 2 bases from J, with 7 bases in between. CDR3 length: 14 residues. Per germline, CDR1 MDHEN and CDR2 SYDVKM.